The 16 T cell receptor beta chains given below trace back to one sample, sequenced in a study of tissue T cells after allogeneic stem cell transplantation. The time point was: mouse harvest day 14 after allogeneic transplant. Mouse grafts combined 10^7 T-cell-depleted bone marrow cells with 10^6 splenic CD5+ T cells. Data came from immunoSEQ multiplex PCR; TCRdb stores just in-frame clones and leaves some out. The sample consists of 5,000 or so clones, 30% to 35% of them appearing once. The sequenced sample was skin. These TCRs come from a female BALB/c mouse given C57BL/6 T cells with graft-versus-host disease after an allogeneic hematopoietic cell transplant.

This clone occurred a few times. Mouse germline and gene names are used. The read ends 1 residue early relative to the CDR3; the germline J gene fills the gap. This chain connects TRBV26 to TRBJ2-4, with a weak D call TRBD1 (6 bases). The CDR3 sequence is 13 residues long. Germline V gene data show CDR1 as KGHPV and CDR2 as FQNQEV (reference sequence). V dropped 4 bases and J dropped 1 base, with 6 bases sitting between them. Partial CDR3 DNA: TGTGCCAGCAGTCAGGGGGGTCAAAACACCTTGTAC. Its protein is CASSQGGQNTLY. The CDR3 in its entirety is CASSQGGQNTLYF.

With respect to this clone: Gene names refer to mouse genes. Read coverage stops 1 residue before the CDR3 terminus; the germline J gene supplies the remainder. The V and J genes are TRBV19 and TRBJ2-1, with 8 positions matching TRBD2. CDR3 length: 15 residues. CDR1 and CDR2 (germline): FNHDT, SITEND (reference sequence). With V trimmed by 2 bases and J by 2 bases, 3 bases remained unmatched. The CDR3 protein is CASSMSWGDYAEQFF. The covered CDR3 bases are TGTGCCAGCAGTATGTCCTGGGGGGACTATGCTGAGCAGTTC.

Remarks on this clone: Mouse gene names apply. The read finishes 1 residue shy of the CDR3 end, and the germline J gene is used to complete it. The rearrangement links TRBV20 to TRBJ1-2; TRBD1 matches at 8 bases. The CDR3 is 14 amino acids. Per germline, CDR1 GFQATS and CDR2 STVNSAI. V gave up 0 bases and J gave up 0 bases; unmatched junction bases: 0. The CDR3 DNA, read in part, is TGTGGTGCTAGGGACAGGGGGCCAAACTCCGACTACACC. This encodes CGARDRGPNSDYT. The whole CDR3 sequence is CGARDRGPNSDYTF.

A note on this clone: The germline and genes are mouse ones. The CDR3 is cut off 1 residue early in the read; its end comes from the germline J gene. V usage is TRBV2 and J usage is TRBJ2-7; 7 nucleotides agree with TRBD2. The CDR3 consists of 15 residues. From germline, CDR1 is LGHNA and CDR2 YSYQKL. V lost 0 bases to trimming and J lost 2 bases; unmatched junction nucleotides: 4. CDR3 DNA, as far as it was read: TGTGCCAGCAGCCAAGATATGCTGGGGGCCTATGAACAGTAC. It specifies CASSQDMLGAYEQY. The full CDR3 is CASSQDMLGAYEQYF.

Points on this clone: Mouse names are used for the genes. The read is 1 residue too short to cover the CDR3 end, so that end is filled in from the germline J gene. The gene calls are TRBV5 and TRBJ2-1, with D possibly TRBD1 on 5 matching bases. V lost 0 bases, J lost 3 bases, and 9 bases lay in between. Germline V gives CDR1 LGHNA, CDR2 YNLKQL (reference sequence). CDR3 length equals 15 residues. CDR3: CASSQDWQGYAEQFF. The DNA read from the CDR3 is TGTGCCAGCAGCCAAGATTGGCAGGGCTATGCTGAGCAGTTC.

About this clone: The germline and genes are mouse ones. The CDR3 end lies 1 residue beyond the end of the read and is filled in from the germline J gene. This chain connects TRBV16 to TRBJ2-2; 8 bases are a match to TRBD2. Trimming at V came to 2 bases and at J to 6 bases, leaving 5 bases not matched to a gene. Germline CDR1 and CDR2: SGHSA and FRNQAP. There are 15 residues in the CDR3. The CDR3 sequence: CASSLSRGGAGQLYF. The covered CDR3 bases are TGTGCAAGCAGCTTATCCCGGGGGGGCGCCGGGCAGCTCTAC.

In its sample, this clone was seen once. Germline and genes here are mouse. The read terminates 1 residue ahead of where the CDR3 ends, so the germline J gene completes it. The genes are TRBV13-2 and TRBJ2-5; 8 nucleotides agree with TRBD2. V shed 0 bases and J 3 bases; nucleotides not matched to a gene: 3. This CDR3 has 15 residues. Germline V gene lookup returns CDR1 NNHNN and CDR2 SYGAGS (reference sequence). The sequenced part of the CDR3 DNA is TGTGCCAGCGGTGATGCTAACTGGGGGCAAGACACCCAGTAC. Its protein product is CASGDANWGQDTQY. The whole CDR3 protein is CASGDANWGQDTQYF.

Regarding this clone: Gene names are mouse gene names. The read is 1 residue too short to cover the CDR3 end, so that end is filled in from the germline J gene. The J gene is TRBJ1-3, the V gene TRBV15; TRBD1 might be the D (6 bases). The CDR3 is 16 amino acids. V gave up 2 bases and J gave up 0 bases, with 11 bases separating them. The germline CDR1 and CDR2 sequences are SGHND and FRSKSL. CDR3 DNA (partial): TGTGCCAGCAGTTTAAGGGGGGACCTTTCTGGAAATACGCTCTAT. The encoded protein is CASSLRGDLSGNTLY. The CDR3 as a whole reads CASSLRGDLSGNTLYF.

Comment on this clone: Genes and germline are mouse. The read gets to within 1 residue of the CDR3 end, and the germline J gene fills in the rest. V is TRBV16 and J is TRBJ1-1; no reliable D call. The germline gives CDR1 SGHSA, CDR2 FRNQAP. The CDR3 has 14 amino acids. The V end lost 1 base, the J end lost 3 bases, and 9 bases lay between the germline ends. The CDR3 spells CASSLVGEDTEVFF. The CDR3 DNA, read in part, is TGTGCAAGCAGCTTAGTTGGGGAGGACACAGAAGTCTTC.

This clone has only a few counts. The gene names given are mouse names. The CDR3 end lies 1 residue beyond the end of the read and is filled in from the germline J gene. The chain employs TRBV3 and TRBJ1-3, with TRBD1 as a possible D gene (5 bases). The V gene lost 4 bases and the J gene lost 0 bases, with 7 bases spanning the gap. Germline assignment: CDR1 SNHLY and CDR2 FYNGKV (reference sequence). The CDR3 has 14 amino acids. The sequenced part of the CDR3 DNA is TGTGCCAGCAGCTCGACAGCTTCTGGAAATACGCTCTAT. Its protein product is CASSSTASGNTLY. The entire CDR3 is CASSSTASGNTLYF.

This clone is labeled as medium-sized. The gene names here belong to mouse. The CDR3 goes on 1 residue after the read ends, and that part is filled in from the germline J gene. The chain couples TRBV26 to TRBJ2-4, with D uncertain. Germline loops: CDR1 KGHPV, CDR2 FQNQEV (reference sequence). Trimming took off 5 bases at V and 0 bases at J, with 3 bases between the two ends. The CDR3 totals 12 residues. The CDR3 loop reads CASSGSQNTLYF. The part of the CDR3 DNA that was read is TGTGCCAGCAGTGGGAGTCAAAACACCTTGTAC. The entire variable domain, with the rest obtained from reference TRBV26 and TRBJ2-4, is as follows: NSKVIQTPRYLVKGQGQKAKMRCIPEKGHPVVFWYQQNKNNEFKFLINFQNQEVLQQIDMTEKRFSAECPSNSPCSLEIQSSEAGDSALYLCASSGSQNTLYFGAGTRLSVL.

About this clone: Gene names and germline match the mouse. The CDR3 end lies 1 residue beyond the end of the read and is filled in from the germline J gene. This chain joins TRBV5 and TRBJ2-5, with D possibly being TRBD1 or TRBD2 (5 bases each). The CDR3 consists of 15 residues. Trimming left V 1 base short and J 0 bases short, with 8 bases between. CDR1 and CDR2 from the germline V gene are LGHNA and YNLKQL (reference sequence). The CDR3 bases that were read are TGTGCCAGCAGCCAAGTGGGGCCCAACCAAGACACCCAGTAC. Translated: CASSQVGPNQDTQY. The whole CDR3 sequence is CASSQVGPNQDTQYF.

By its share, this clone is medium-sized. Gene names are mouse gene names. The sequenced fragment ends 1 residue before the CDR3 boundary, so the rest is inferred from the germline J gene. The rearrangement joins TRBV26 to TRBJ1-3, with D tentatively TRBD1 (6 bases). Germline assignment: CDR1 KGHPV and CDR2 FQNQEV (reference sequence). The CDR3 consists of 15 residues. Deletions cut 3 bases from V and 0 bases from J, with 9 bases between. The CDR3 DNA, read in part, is TGTGCCAGCAGTCTCCAGGGGAATTCTGGAAATACGCTCTAT. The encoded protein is CASSLQGNSGNTLY. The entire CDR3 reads CASSLQGNSGNTLYF.

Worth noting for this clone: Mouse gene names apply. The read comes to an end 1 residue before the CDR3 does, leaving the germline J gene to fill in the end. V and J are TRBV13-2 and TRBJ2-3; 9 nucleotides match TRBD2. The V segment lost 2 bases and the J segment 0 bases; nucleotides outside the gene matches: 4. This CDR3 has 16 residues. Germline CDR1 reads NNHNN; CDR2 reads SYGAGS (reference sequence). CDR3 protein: CASGEVGGRSAETLYF. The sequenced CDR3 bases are TGTGCCAGCGGTGAGGTGGGGGGGCGCAGTGCAGAAACGCTGTAT.

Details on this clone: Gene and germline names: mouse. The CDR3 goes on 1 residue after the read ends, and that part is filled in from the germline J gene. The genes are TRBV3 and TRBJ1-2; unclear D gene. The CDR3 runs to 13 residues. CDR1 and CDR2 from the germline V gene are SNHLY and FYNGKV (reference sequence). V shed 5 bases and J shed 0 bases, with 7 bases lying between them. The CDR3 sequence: CASSPTPNSDYTF. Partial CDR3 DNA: TGTGCCAGCAGCCCGACACCAAACTCCGACTACACC.

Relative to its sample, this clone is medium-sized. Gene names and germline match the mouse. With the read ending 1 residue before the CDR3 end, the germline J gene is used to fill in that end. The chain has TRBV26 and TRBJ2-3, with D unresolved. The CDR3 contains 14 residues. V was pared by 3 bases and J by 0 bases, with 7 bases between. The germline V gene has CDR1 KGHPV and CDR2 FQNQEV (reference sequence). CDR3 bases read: TGTGCCAGCAGTCTAAGGGCTAGTGCAGAAACGCTGTAT. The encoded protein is CASSLRASAETLY. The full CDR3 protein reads CASSLRASAETLYF.